Listed below are T cell receptor beta chains from one sample, sequenced in a study of molecular identifiers for immune sequencing clone quantification. TCRdb reanalysed the PCR reads using MiXCR and keeps one entry per CDR3 protein. The table shows some 100,000 distinct CDR3 sequences, with roughly a third occurring only once. Material for sequencing was naive CD8+ T cells from blood, with Jurkat cell RNA spiked in. These receptors were obtained from a human donor in good health. Some libraries in this study had Jurkat cell RNA spiked in. The CDR3 runs from the conserved cysteine through the conserved F or W. Each record gives: V gene, D gene, J gene, CDR3 protein. The D gene is left open where the match is weak.

>TRBV5-1|.|TRBJ2-7
CASAKMWGDSYEQYF
>TRBV3-1|.|TRBJ2-3
CASSLSGYRTDTQYF
>TRBV27|.|TRBJ2-3
CASSPTPGRNTDTQYF
>TRBV9|.|TRBJ2-3
CASSVEQSHTDTQYF
>TRBV7-7|.|TRBJ2-7
CASSLASGGAYEQYF
>TRBV7-9|.|TRBJ2-1
CASSTLWGTGATPTSIQFF
>TRBV5-6|.|TRBJ2-7
CASSPGLGGSEQYF
>TRBV4-2|TRBD2|TRBJ2-3
CASSQEGTSLPDTQYF
>TRBV7-2|TRBD2|TRBJ2-5
CASSLGLAGSETQYF
>TRBV20-1|.|TRBJ2-4
CSALQGSLAKNIQYF
>TRBV5-1|TRBD2|TRBJ2-2
CASRPTSGRVDTGELFF
>TRBV11-2|.|TRBJ1-1
CASSWRMGVTEAFF
>TRBV7-2|.|TRBJ2-7
CASSKLPDTAYEQYF
>TRBV10-3|TRBD2|TRBJ2-3
CAISEPLGTISTDTQYF
>TRBV9|TRBD2|TRBJ2-7
CASSVGGTSGYEQYF
>TRBV15|TRBD1|TRBJ2-7
CATSRTTGTGTYEQYF
>TRBV28|TRBD2|TRBJ2-5
CASSFTSGAPGTQYF
>TRBV9|.|TRBJ2-3
CASSVGGQSTDTQYF
>TRBV4-1|.|TRBJ2-5
CASSQESRGAAETQYF
>TRBV6-2/TRBV6-3|TRBD2|TRBJ2-7
CASRGAAGSGYEQYF
>TRBV12-3/TRBV12-4|.|TRBJ2-7
CDSTLALRSYEQYF
>TRBV15|TRBD1|TRBJ1-2
CATSRGQFYGHTF
>TRBV27|.|TRBJ1-1
CASRVAGGAEAFF
>TRBV3-1|TRBD2|TRBJ2-1
CASSQVTSGFYNEQFF
>TRBV10-1|.|TRBJ2-1
CASSDPYKEQFF
>TRBV7-8|.|TRBJ2-1
CASSLEVGSYHNEQFF
>TRBV7-8|TRBD2|TRBJ2-1
CASSLELAGGPDNEQFF
>TRBV9|TRBD1|TRBJ1-3
CASSGGQAASGYTIYF
>TRBV28|.|TRBJ1-4
CASSPPGGAGEKLFF
>TRBV3-1|TRBD1|TRBJ1-5
CASSLGQGRQPQHF
>TRBV6-5|.|TRBJ2-7
CASMSHSYEQYF
>TRBV12-3/TRBV12-4|.|TRBJ2-3
CASSLGGITDTQYF
>TRBV28|.|TRBJ2-7
CASSLQRSYEQYF
>TRBV12-3/TRBV12-4|TRBD1|TRBJ2-7
CASSPGQGLMVTYEQYF
>TRBV7-9|.|TRBJ1-6
CASSWGGLNSPLHF
>TRBV6-2/TRBV6-3|.|TRBJ1-5
CASSYWGVHQPQHF
>TRBV7-9|.|TRBJ1-1
CASSSVATEAFF
>TRBV20-1|.|TRBJ2-2
CSARDPGLITGELFF
>TRBV4-1|.|TRBJ1-6
CASSQDTAGARSPLHF
>TRBV28|TRBD1|TRBJ1-4
CASKRDSEKLFF